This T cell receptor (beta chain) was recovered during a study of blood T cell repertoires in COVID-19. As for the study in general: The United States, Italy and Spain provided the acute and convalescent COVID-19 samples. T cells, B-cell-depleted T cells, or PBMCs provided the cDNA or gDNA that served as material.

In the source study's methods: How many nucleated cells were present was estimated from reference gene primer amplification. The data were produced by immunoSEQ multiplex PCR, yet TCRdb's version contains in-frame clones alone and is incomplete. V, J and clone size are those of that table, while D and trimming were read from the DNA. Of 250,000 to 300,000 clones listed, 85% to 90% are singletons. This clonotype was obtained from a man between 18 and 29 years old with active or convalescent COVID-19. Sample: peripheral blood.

For the CDR3, the DNA is TGCAGCGTTGTCCCCGGGGAGCAGGAAAAACTGTTTTTT. Translated, it gives CSVVPGEQEKLFF. J is TRBJ1-4 and V is TRBV29-1; D is unresolved. V shed 4 bases and J shed 8 bases, with 14 bases lying between them. The CDR3 has 13 residues. The germline V gene has CDR1 SQVTM and CDR2 ANQGSEA.